A single sample gave rise to the 31 T cell receptor beta chains below, sequenced in a study of blood T cell repertoires in COVID-19 (dated by TCRdb to about 2020). The library was made by the immunoSEQ multiplex PCR assay. TCRdb took over this immuneACCESS table, retaining in-frame rearrangements with V and J assigned. Such tables are incomplete; in checked studies, under half of the missing clones stem from an unresolved V gene, and the remainder is unexplained. Counted in this sample were 250,000 to 350,000 clones; around 91% of them appeared once. The ten largest make up approximately 12% of the sample. The sample comprised peripheral blood. These receptors were taken from a woman aged 60-75 years with acute or convalescent COVID-19.

This chain joins TRBV9 and TRBJ2-7; 9 bases are a match to TRBD2. Unmatched junction bases numbered 3, after V lost 3 bases and J lost 2 bases. The germline CDR1 and CDR2 sequences are SGDLS and YYNGEE. This CDR3 has 14 amino acids. In DNA, the CDR3 is TGTGCCAGCAGCGGGACTAGCGAACCCTACGAGCAGTACTTC. Protein sequence: CASSGTSEPYEQYF.

Remarks on this clone: At one end, the junction sequence differs from germline, possibly due to a read error. The V gene is TRBV27, the J gene TRBJ1-1; 12 bases are a match to TRBD1. Per germline, CDR1 MNHEY and CDR2 SMNVEV (reference sequence). This CDR3 has 15 amino acids. The CDR3 here is CASSPLGQGATGAFF. The CDR3 DNA follows: TGTGCCAGCAGTCCGCTGGGACAGGGGGCGACTGGAGCTTTCTTT.

The V gene is TRBV5-6, the J gene TRBJ2-7, with TRBD2 matching 8 bases. V lost 1 base and J lost 7; bases outside the gene matches: 4. The germline V gene has CDR1 SGHDT and CDR2 YYEEEE. There are 13 residues in the CDR3. The CDR3: CASSLRLAGEQYF. CDR3 nucleotide sequence: TGTGCCAGCAGCTTGAGGCTAGCGGGTGAGCAGTACTTC.

The sample holds one count of this clone. The chain employs TRBV4-1 and TRBJ1-6, with TRBD1 as a possible D gene (5 bases). The CDR3 loop spans 14 amino acids. Germline V gene sequence: CDR1 MGHRA, CDR2 YSYEKL. V was shortened by 5 bases and J by 10 bases, with 15 bases between the two germline ends. The CDR3 DNA sequence: TGCGCCAGCAGCATCTGGCAGACAGAATCACCCCTCCACTTT. It yields the protein CASSIWQTESPLHF.

This sequence joins TRBV28 and TRBJ2-5; 8 nucleotides line up with TRBD2. Trimming removed 5 bases from V and 2 bases from J; junction bases left unmatched: 7. CDR1 is MDHEN, CDR2 SYDVKM, per germline. This CDR3 has 15 residues. CDR3: CASSRGAGVQETQYF. CDR3 in DNA: TGTGCCAGCAGTAGGGGAGCGGGGGTACAAGAGACCCAGTACTTC.

This chain links TRBV7-2 with TRBJ1-2; perhaps TRBD1 as D (5 bases). Trimming shortened V by 1 base and J by 7 bases, and 16 bases separated the two germline ends. The CDR3 sequence is 15 residues long. Per germline, CDR1 SGHTA and CDR2 FQGNSA. CDR3 nucleotide sequence: TGTGCCAGCAGCTTAGATTCCGGGGGAACAGGTGGCTACACCTTC. Translating gives CASSLDSGGTGGYTF.

The chain has TRBV12-3 or TRBV12-4 and TRBJ2-7, with 7 bases lining up with TRBD1. The CDR3 extends over 13 amino acids. Germline trimming cut 3 bases from V and 5 bases from J; bases unmatched to any gene: 4. Here the CDR3 reads CASSFRQGHEQYF. DNA for the CDR3: TGTGCCAGCAGTTTCAGACAGGGCCACGAGCAGTACTTC.

The CDR3 loop is CASSAGTDLHNYGYTF. CDR3 sequence (DNA): TGCGCCAGCAGCGCCGGGACAGACCTTCATAACTATGGCTACACCTTC. The chain has TRBV5-1 and TRBJ1-2; 7 bases line up with TRBD1. This CDR3 region has 16 residues. Trimming at V came to 4 bases and at J to 1 base, leaving 10 bases not matched to a gene. Germline V gene data show CDR1 as SGHRS and CDR2 as YFSETQ.

The rearrangement joins TRBV19 to TRBJ2-2; 10 nucleotides line up with TRBD2. The CDR3 length is 17 residues. Germline trimming cut 6 bases from V and 0 bases from J; bases unmatched to any gene: 7. The germline V gene encodes CDR1 LNHDA and CDR2 SQIVND (reference sequence). CDR3 DNA sequence: TGTGCCAGTAGCCAAAGACTAGCGGGTCCGAACACCGGGGAGCTGTTTTTT. It is translated as CASSQRLAGPNTGELFF.

V gene TRBV5-1 combines with J gene TRBJ1-3; D is possibly TRBD1 (6 bases). CDR1 is SGHRS, CDR2 YFSETQ, per germline. V was cut by 0 bases and J by 2 bases, with 12 bases left in between. CDR3 length: 16 residues. In DNA, the CDR3 is TGCGCCAGCAGCTTGGGGCCCCACAGGGCTGGAAACACCATATATTTT. It is translated as CASSLGPHRAGNTIYF.

The chain is built from TRBV10-3 and TRBJ1-2, with 8 bases aligning to TRBD1. The length of the CDR3 is 14 residues. With V trimmed by 4 bases and J by 5 bases, 6 bases remained unmatched. Germline CDR1 reads ENHRY; CDR2 reads SYGVKD. This chain's CDR3 is CAISGTGWPYGYTF. In DNA, the CDR3 is TGTGCCATCAGTGGGACAGGGTGGCCTTATGGCTACACCTTC.

This rearrangement joins TRBV28 to TRBJ2-7; D is possibly TRBD2 (5 bases). CDR1 is MDHEN, CDR2 SYDVKM, per germline. CDR3 length: 11 residues. The ends were cut back, 6 bases at V and 12 bases at J, with 15 bases in the middle. CDR3 residues: CASRLGSQWYF. The CDR3 DNA is TGTGCCAGCAGGTTGGGGAGTCAGTGGTACTTC.

The gene calls are TRBV28 and TRBJ1-4; D gene ambiguous. The CDR3 extends over 14 amino acids. V lost 3 bases to trimming and J lost 10 bases, with 15 bases between them. Germline assignment: CDR1 MDHEN and CDR2 SYDVKM. This CDR3 reads CASSFSAVVGKLFF. The CDR3 nucleotides read TGTGCCAGCAGTTTCAGCGCCGTAGTCGGAAAACTGTTTTTT.

The chain combines TRBV5-1 with TRBJ2-7, with 7 nucleotides matching TRBD1. V gave up 3 bases and J gave up 7 bases; unmatched junction bases: 7. This CDR3 has 13 amino acids. Germline V gene lookup returns CDR1 SGHRS and CDR2 YFSETQ. The CDR3 region has the DNA TGCGCCAGCAGCTGGAGACAGGGTGGGGAGCAGTACTTC. Translation gives CASSWRQGGEQYF.

Comments on this clone: One end of the junction is discordant with germline, which a read error may explain. The V call is TRBV3-1 (or the pseudogene TRBV3-2), the J call TRBJ1-6; TRBD1 might be the D (5 bases). CDR3 length: 14 residues. CDR1 and CDR2 (germline): LGHDT, YNNKEL (reference sequence). The CDR3 sequence is CASSQGQLNSALHF. The CDR3 DNA reads TGTGCCAGCAGCCAAGGACAGCTGAATTCAGCCCTCCACTTT.

The chain employs TRBV9 and TRBJ1-1; 7 bases line up with TRBD1. Germline V gene data show CDR1 as SGDLS and CDR2 as YYNGEE. Trimming removed 2 bases from V and 1 base from J; junction bases left unmatched: 2. CDR3 size: 14 residues. Written as DNA, the CDR3 is TGTGCCAGCAGCGTGACAGGGACGAACACTGAAGCTTTCTTT. This codes for CASSVTGTNTEAFF.

The genes are TRBV4-1 and TRBJ2-1; D is possibly TRBD2 (5 bases). The CDR3 loop spans 13 amino acids. The V end was cut by 4 bases, the J end by 10 bases, with 14 bases between. Germline CDR1 MGHRA, CDR2 YSYEKL. This CDR3 is CASSPRDLGEQFF. The CDR3 DNA reads TGCGCCAGCAGCCCACGGGATCTGGGGGAGCAGTTCTTC.

V is TRBV7-6 and J is TRBJ1-1; D gene uncertain. The CDR3 extends over 15 amino acids. The V end lost 1 base, the J end lost 6 bases, and 15 bases lay between the germline ends. Germline V gene lookup returns CDR1 SGHVS and CDR2 FNYEAQ. The CDR3 is CASSLDRTGGPEAFF. For the CDR3, the DNA is TGTGCCAGCAGCTTAGATAGGACGGGAGGTCCTGAAGCTTTCTTT. Based on the CDR3 plus reference TRBV7-6 and TRBJ1-1, the full variable domain is GAGVSQSPRYKVTKRGQDVALRCDPISGHVSLYWYRQALGQGPEFLTYFNYEAQQDKSGLPNDRFSAERPEGSISTLTIQRTEQRDSAMYRCASSLDRTGGPEAFFGQGTRLTVV.

This clone appeared a single time. The chain joins TRBV27 to TRBJ1-5, with D perhaps matching TRBD1 (5 bases). The CDR3 length is 14 residues. Trimming removed 6 bases from V and 2 bases from J, with 11 bases in between. Germline V gene sequence: CDR1 MNHEY, CDR2 SMNVEV (reference sequence). The CDR3 bases are TGTGCCAGCAGGCTCGGGGGGGGCAATCAGCCCCAGCATTTT. Its translation is CASRLGGGNQPQHF.

This clone was counted between two and nine times. The V and J genes are TRBV10-1 and TRBJ2-2; perhaps TRBD2 as D (6 bases). Trimming took 2 bases from V and 3 from J, leaving 10 bases between them. The CDR3 loop spans 15 amino acids. The germline V gene has CDR1 WNHNN and CDR2 SYGVQD (reference sequence). The CDR3 spells CASSEGVADTGELFF. In nucleotides, the CDR3 is TGCGCCAGCAGTGAGGGGGTAGCGGACACCGGGGAGCTGTTTTTT.

This clone occurred once. The rearrangement links TRBV9 to TRBJ2-7, with TRBD1 identical over 10 bases. This CDR3 contains 14 residues. Trimming removed 4 bases from V and 4 bases from J; junction bases left unmatched: 5. Per the germline V gene, CDR1 is SGDLS and CDR2 is YYNGEE. CDR3 residues: CASSLTGGQYEQYF. In DNA, the CDR3 is TGTGCCAGCAGCTTGACAGGGGGCCAGTACGAGCAGTACTTC.

V and J are TRBV6-2 or TRBV6-3 and TRBJ1-2; weak D call: TRBD1 (5 bases). Trimming took off 6 bases at V and 8 bases at J, with 22 bases between the two ends. Germline V gene sequence: CDR1 MNHEY, CDR2 SVGEGT. This CDR3 has 15 residues. The CDR3 DNA reads as TGTGCCAGCAGCCCCGTGGGGCCCCGAGACCAGGGCTACACCTTC. Amino acids: CASSPVGPRDQGYTF.

The table lists this clone with a few counts. The V and J genes are TRBV2 and TRBJ1-5; 10 positions agree with TRBD1. Germline CDR1 is SNHLY and CDR2 is FYNNEI. This CDR3 region has 16 residues. The J segment lost 2 bases and the V segment lost 6 bases, leaving 7 bases of the junction unmatched. The CDR3 loop is CASRGDRGLRNQPQHF. The CDR3 nucleotides read TGTGCCAGCAGGGGGGACAGGGGCCTCCGCAATCAGCCCCAGCATTTT.

The chain combines TRBV14 with TRBJ2-3; D gene uncertain. Trimming removed 0 bases from V and 6 bases from J, with 13 bases in between. CDR1 SGHDN and CDR2 FVKESK come from the germline V gene. CDR3 length: 15 residues. CDR3 sequence: CASSQEGAAEDTQYF. In nucleotides, the CDR3 is TGTGCCAGCAGCCAAGAAGGAGCCGCAGAGGATACGCAGTATTTT.

This chain joins TRBV2 and TRBJ1-2; weak D call: TRBD1 (5 bases). The CDR3 is 15 amino acids. The V end lost 7 bases, the J end lost 2 bases, and 17 bases lay between the germline ends. In germline, CDR1 is SNHLY, CDR2 FYNNEI. The CDR3 reads CASMRGGAQNYGYTF. DNA for the CDR3: TGTGCCAGCATGAGAGGTGGGGCGCAAAACTATGGCTACACCTTC.

This clone was recorded once. The chain combines TRBV7-8 with TRBJ1-5, with unresolved D. The V gene's germline CDR1 is SGHVS and CDR2 FQNEAQ. The CDR3 totals 15 residues. The V end was cut by 0 bases, the J end by 4 bases, with 10 bases between. CDR3 region: CASSLARNLNQPQHF. The CDR3 DNA sequence: TGTGCCAGCAGCTTAGCCCGAAACCTAAATCAGCCCCAGCATTTT.

The chain employs TRBV4-2 and TRBJ2-1; TRBD2 matches 10 bases. With V trimmed by 0 bases and J by 9 bases, 8 bases remained unmatched. The CDR3 has 16 amino acids. Germline assignment: CDR1 LGHNA and CDR2 YNFKEQ. The CDR3: CASSQDFSGGAGEQFF. In nucleotides, the CDR3 is TGTGCCAGCAGCCAAGATTTCAGCGGGGGGGCCGGTGAGCAGTTCTTC.

The V gene is TRBV7-6, the J gene TRBJ1-6; TRBD1 agrees at 9 bases. Per the germline V gene, CDR1 is SGHVS and CDR2 is FNYEAQ. This CDR3 is 16 amino acids long. With V trimmed by 3 bases and J by 9 bases, 9 bases remained unmatched. CDR3 loop: CASSFNNRQGGSPLHF. For the CDR3, the DNA is TGTGCCAGCAGCTTCAACAATCGACAGGGGGGTTCACCCCTCCACTTT.

J is TRBJ2-7 and V is TRBV9; 9 positions agree with TRBD1. This CDR3 has 14 amino acids. CDR1 and CDR2 from the germline V gene are SGDLS and YYNGEE. V shed 3 bases, J shed 2 bases, and the junction held 3 bases outside the gene matches. The CDR3 nucleotides are TGTGCCAGCAGCGCGCGACAGGGGGCCTACGAGCAGTACTTC. It specifies CASSARQGAYEQYF.

The rearrangement uses TRBV5-8 and TRBJ2-5; no definite D call. Germline values: CDR1 SGHTS, CDR2 YDEGEE. The CDR3 is 12 amino acids. The V end lost 0 bases, the J end lost 5 bases, and 5 bases lay between the germline ends. The CDR3 DNA reads TGTGCCAGCAGCTTGGCCCGGGAGACCCAGTACTTC. Its translation is CASSLARETQYF.

V is TRBV6-5 and J is TRBJ2-1; no firm D call. Trimming took 4 bases from V and 5 from J, leaving 6 bases between them. CDR3 length: 12 residues. The germline V gene has CDR1 MNHEY and CDR2 SVGAGI. The CDR3 reads CASSSLHNEQFF. The DNA of the CDR3 is TGTGCCAGCAGTTCACTCCACAATGAGCAGTTCTTC.